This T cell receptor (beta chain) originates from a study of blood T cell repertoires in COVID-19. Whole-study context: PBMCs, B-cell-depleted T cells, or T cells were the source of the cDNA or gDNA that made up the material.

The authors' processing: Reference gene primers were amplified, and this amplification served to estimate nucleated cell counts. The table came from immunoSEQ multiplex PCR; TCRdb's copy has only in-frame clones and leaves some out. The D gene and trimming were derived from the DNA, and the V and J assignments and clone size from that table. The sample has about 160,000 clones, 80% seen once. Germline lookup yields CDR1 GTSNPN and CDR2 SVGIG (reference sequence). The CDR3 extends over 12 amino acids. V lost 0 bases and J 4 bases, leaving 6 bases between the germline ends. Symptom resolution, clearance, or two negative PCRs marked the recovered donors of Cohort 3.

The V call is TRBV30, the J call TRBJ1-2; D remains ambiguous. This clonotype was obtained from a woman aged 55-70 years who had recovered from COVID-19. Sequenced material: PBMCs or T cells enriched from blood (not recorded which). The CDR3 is CAWSVQSYGYTF. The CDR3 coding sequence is TGTGCCTGGAGTGTACAGAGCTATGGCTACACCTTC.